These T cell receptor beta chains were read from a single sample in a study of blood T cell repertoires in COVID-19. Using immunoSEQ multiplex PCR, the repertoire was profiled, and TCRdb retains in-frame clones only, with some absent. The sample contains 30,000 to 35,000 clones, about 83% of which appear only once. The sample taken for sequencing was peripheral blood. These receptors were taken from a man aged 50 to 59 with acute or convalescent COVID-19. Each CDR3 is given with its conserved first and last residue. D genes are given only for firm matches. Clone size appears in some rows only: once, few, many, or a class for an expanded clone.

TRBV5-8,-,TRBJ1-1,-,TGTGCCAGCAGCCGCCGACAGATTAACACTGAAGCTTTCTTT,CASSRRQINTEAFF
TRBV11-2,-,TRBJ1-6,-,TGTGCCAGCAGCATATCATGGGGGGGGAGGTCACCCCTCCACTTT,CASSISWGGRSPLHF
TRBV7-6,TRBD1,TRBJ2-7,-,TGTGCCAGCAGCCAACGGACAGGTTTCCACGAGCAGTACTTC,CASSQRTGFHEQYF
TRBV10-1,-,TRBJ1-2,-,TGCGCCAGCCCCCCAGGGGTAAAGGATGGCTACACCTTC,CASPPGVKDGYTF
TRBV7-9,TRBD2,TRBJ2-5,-,TGTGCCAGCAGCCTCGGGAGGCAGGGTGAGACCCAGTACTTC,CASSLGRQGETQYF
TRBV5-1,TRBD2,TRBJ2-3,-,TGCGCCAGCAGCAAAGGGACTAGCGGGGTAAACACAGATACGCAGTATTTT,CASSKGTSGVNTDTQYF
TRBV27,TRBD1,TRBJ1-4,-,TGTGCCAGCGGGTACAGGGGGCGAGAGGAAAAACTGTTTTTT,CASGYRGREEKLFF
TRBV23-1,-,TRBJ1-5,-,TGCGCCAGCAGTCACCAATTATTTGAGGGCAATCAGCCCCAGCATTTT,CASSHQLFEGNQPQHF
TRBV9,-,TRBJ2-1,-,TGTGCCAGCAGCGCGGGGGTGATGGCCTACAATGAGCAGTTCTTC,CASSAGVMAYNEQFF
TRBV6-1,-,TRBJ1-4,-,TGTGCCAGCAGTGAAGGAGGTGGGACTAATGAAAAACTGTTTTTT,CASSEGGGTNEKLFF
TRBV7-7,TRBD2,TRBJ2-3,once,TGTGCCAGCAGCCTCGGACTAGCGGGGGTTACAGATACGCAGTATTTT,CASSLGLAGVTDTQYF
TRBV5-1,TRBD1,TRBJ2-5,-,TGCGCCAGCAGCTTCACAGGGGGCGAAGAGACCCAGTACTTC,CASSFTGGEETQYF
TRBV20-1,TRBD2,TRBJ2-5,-,TGCAGTGCTAGTTACCTAGCGGGAATAGAGACCCAGTACTTC,CSASYLAGIETQYF
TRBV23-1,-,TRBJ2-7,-,TGCGCCAGCAGTGAAAAGGGGGTTTTGACTAGCCGCTACTACGAGCAGTACTTC,CASSEKGVLTSRYYEQYF
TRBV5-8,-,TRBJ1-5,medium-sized,TGTGCCAGCAGCTTGGGAGGGGGTAGTCAGCCCCAGCATTTT,CASSLGGGSQPQHF
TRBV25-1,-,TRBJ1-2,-,TGTGCCAGCAGTGAGGGAGCCCGGTATGGCTACACCTTC,CASSEGARYGYTF
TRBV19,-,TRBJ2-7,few,TGTGCCAGTAGTGGTCCACAGGGATCCTACGAGCAGTACTTC,CASSGPQGSYEQYF
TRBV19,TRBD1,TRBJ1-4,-,TGTGCCAGTAGTTTCGGGACAGCAACTAATGAAAAACTGTTTTTT,CASSFGTATNEKLFF
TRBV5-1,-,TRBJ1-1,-,TGCGCCAGCAGCTTGGTCCCGGGGAGCACTGAAGCTTTCTTT,CASSLVPGSTEAFF
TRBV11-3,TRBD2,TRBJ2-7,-,TGTGCCAGCAGCTCCGGACTAGCGGGAGCTGCCGAGCAGTACTTC,CASSSGLAGAAEQYF
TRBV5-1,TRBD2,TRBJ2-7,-,TGCGCCAGCAGCTTGGCGGCTAGCGGGAGAGGTGAGCAGTACTTC,CASSLAASGRGEQYF
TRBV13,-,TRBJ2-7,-,TGTGCCAGCAGCTTACTGTGGGAAGAGGGGGATACCTACGAGCAGTACTTC,CASSLLWEEGDTYEQYF
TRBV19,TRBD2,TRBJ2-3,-,TGTGCCAGTAGTATTGTTCTGATTACTGCGGGGGAAGGGGATACGCAGTATTTT,CASSIVLITAGEGDTQYF